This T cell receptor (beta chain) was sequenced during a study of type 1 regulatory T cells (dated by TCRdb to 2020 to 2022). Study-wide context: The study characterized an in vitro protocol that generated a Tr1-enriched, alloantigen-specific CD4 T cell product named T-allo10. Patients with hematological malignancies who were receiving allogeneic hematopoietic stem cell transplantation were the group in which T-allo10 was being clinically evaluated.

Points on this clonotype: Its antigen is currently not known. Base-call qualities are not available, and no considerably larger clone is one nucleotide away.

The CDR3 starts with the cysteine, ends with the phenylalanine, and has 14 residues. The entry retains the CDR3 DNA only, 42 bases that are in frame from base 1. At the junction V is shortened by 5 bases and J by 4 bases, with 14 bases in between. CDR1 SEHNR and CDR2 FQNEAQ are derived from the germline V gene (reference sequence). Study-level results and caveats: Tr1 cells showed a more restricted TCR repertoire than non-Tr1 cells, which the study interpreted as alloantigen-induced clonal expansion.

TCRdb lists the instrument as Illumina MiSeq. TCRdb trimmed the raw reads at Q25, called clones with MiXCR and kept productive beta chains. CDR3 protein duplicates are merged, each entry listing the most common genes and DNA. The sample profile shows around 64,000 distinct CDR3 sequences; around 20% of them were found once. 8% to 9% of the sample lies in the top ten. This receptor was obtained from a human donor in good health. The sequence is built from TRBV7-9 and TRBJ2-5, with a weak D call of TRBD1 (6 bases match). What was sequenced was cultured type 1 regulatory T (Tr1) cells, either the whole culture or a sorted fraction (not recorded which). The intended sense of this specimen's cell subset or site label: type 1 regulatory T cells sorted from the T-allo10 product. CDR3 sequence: CASSQLDRRETQYF. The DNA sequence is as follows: TGTGCCAGCAGCCAACTTGACAGGCGAGAGACCCAGTACTTC.